These T cell receptor beta chains were read from a single sample in a study of early T cells in non-severe SARS-CoV-2 infection. TCRdb independently ran MiXCR on the 5' RACE reads; one entry per CDR3 protein. The sample has approximately 70,000 distinct CDR3 sequences, approximately 12% seen once; the top ten hold about 4.2%. Sequencing used whole blood. The receptors derive from an adult who was a healthcare worker with PCR-confirmed SARS-CoV-2 infection or an uninfected control (not recorded which). Both conserved end residues are part of each CDR3. D genes are given only for firm matches. Clone sizes are given selectively: once, few, many, or a class where the clone is expanded.

size | D | J | V | DNA | CDR3
. | . | TRBJ2-1 | TRBV24-1 | TGTGCCACCGACACGGCGTGGGGTAGTGAGCAGTTCTTC | CATDTAWGSEQFF
. | . | TRBJ2-7 | TRBV29-1 | TGCAGCGTCCCCCCGAGACCGGTGTACCACGAGCAGTACTTC | CSVPPRPVYHEQYF
many | . | TRBJ2-4 | TRBV7-9 | TGTGCCAGCAGCTCGACAGAGGCGGCCAAAAACATTCAGTACTTC | CASSSTEAAKNIQYF
few | . | TRBJ1-1 | TRBV12-3/TRBV12-4 | TGTGCCAGCAGTTTGAGTACCTGGAACACTGAAGCTTTCTTT | CASSLSTWNTEAFF
few | TRBD1 | TRBJ1-2 | TRBV19 | TGTGCCAGTAGCTCGACAGGGTCCACCTCCCGAGTTTATGGCTACACCTTC | CASSSTGSTSRVYGYTF
. | TRBD2 | TRBJ2-2 | TRBV29-1 | TGCAGCGTTGCGCAGGGAGGGGGGGAGCTGTTTTTT | CSVAQGGGELFF
few | . | TRBJ1-6 | TRBV7-6 | TGTGCCAGCAGCAGCCTTTCGCCTGGGGTATCGCGTAATTCACCCCTCCACTTT | CASSSLSPGVSRNSPLHF
. | . | TRBJ2-7 | TRBV18 | TGTGCCAGCTCACCACCGACCGGGACGGCCCTAACCGAGCAGTACTTC | CASSPPTGTALTEQYF
many | TRBD1 | TRBJ2-5 | TRBV28 | TGTGCCAGCAGTATACCGGGACAGGGAAAAGAGACCCAGTACTTC | CASSIPGQGKETQYF
many | . | TRBJ2-7 | TRBV6-2/TRBV6-3 | TGTGCCAGCTCGAGGGAGGCCTACGAGCAGTACTTC | CASSREAYEQYF
. | . | TRBJ2-3 | TRBV3-1 | TGTGCCAGCAGCCAACGGGGATCGGGGTTAGATACGCAGTATTTT | CASSQRGSGLDTQYF
. | . | TRBJ2-7 | TRBV7-2 | TGTGCCAGCAGCGAGCCGGGACGGGACTCCTACGAGCAGTACTTC | CASSEPGRDSYEQYF
. | . | TRBJ2-3 | TRBV29-1 | TGCAGCGTTGCGGGGGGCTCGACAGATACGCAGTATTTT | CSVAGGSTDTQYF
many | TRBD2 | TRBJ2-7 | TRBV4-1 | TGCGCCAGCAGCCAGGGAGGACTAGCGGGTTCCTACGAGCAGTACTTC | CASSQGGLAGSYEQYF
many | . | TRBJ1-2 | TRBV19 | TGTGCCAGTAGATACCCCTCGGACGGCTACACCTTC | CASRYPSDGYTF